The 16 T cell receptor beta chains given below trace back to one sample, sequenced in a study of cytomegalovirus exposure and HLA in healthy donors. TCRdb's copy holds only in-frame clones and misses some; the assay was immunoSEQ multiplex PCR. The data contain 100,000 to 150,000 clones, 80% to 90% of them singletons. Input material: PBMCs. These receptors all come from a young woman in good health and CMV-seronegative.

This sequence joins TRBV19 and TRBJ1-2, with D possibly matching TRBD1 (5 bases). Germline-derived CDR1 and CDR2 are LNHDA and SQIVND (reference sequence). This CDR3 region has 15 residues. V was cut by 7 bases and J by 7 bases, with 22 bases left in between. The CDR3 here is CASTRATVGASGYTF. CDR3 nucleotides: TGTGCCAGTACTCGAGCGACCGTAGGGGCTTCTGGCTACACCTTC. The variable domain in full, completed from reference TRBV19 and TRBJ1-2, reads DGGITQSPKYLFRKEGQNVTLSCEQNLNHDAMYWYRQDPGQGLRLIYYSQIVNDFQKGDIAEGYSVSREKKESFPLTVTSAQKNPTAFYLCASTRATVGASGYTFGSGTRLTVV.

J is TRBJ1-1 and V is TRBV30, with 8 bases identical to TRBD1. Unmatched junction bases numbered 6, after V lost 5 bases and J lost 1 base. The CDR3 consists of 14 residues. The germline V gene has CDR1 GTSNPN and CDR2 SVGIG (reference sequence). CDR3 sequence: CAWDRTGRNTEAFF. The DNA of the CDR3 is TGTGCCTGGGATAGGACAGGGCGGAACACTGAAGCTTTCTTT.

CDR3 in amino acids: CASSSSSTDTQYF. The CDR3 bases are TGTGCCAGCAGCTCGTCTAGCACAGATACGCAGTATTTT. V is TRBV5-4 and J is TRBJ2-3; D is ambiguous. The CDR3 runs 13 residues. Trimming cost V 3 bases and J 0 bases, with 5 bases left between them. Looked up from germline, CDR1 is SGHNT and CDR2 is YYREEE (reference sequence).

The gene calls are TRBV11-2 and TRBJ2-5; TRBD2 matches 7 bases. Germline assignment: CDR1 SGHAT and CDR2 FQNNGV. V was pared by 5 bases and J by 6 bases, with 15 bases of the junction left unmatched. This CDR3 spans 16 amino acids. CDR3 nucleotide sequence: TGTGCCAGCAGCCCCCCCCTCGGGGGGACGGGTAAGACCCAGTACTTC. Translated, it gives CASSPPLGGTGKTQYF.

The CDR3 protein is CASSWAGGEAFF. DNA of the CDR3: TGTGCCAGCAGTTGGGCCGGAGGAGAAGCTTTCTTT. V is TRBV27 and J is TRBJ1-1; D gene ambiguous. This CDR3 has 12 amino acids. Looked up from germline, CDR1 is MNHEY and CDR2 is SMNVEV (reference sequence). Deletions cut 4 bases from V and 8 bases from J, with 11 bases between.

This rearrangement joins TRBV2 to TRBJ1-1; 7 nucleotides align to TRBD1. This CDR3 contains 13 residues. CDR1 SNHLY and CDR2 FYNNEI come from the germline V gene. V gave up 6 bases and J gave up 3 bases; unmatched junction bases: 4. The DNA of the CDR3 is TGTGCCAGCAGCGGAGACAGGGACACTGAAGCTTTCTTT. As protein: CASSGDRDTEAFF.

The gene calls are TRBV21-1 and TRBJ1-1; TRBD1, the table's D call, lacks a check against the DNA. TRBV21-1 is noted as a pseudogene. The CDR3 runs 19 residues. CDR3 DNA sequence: TGTGCCAGCAGCCCTTGGGCGGACAGGGATTTATTCAAGAACACTGAAGCTTTCTTT. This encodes CASSPWADRDLFKNTEAFF.

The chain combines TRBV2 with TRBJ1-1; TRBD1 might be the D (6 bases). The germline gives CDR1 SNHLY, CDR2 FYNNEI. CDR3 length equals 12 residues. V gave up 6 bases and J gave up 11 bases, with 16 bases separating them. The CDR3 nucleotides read TGTGCCAGCAGCGAACAGGGAAACTCGGCTTTCTTT. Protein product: CASSEQGNSAFF. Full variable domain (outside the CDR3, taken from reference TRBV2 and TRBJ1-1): EPEVTQTPSHQVTQMGQEVILRCVPISNHLYFYWYRQILGQKVEFLVSFYNNEISEKSEIFDDQFSVERPDGSNFTLKIRSTKLEDSAMYFCASSEQGNSAFFGQGTRLTVV.

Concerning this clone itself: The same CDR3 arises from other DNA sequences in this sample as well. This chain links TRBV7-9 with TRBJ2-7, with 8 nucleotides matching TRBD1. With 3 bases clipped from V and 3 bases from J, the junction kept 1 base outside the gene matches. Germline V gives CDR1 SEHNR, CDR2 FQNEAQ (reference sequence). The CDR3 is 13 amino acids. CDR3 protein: CASSFGQGYEQYF. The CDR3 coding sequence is TGTGCCAGCAGCTTTGGACAGGGCTACGAGCAGTACTTC. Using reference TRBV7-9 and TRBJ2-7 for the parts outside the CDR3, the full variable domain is DTGVSQNPRHKITKRGQNVTFRCDPISEHNRLYWYRQTLGQGPEFLTYFQNEAQLEKSRLLSDRFSAERPKGSFSTLEIQRTEQGDSAMYLCASSFGQGYEQYFGPGTRLTVT.

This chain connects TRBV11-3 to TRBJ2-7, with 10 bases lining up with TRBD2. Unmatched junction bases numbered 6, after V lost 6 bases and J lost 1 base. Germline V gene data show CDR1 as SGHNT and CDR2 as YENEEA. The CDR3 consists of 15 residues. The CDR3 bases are TGTGCCAGCAGGCCGACTAGCGGGCCTTCCTACGAGCAGTACTTC. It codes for CASRPTSGPSYEQYF.

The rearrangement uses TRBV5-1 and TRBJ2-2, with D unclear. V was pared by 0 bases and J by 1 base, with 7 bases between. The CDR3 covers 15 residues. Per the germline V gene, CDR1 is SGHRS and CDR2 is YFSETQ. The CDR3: CASSLVQLNTGELFF. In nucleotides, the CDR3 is TGCGCCAGCAGCTTGGTTCAGTTGAACACCGGGGAGCTGTTTTTT.

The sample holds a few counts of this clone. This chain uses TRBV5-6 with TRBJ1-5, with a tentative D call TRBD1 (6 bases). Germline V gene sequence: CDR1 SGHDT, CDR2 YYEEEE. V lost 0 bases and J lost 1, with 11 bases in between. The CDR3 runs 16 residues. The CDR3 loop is CASSLARGGSNQPQHF. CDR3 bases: TGTGCCAGCAGCTTGGCCAGGGGCGGAAGCAATCAGCCCCAGCATTTT. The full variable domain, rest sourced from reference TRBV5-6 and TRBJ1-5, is DAGVTQSPTHLIKTRGQQVTLRCSPKSGHDTVSWYQQALGQGPQFIFQYYEEEERQRGNFPDRFSGHQFPNYSSELNVNALLLGDSALYLCASSLARGGSNQPQHFGDGTRLSIL.

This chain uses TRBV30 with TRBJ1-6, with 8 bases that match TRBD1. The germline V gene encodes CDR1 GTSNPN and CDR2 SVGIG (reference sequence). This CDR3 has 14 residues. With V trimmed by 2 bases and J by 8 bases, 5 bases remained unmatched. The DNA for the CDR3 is TGTGCCTGGAGTCATCAGGGGGCATATTCACCCCTCCACTTT. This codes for CAWSHQGAYSPLHF.

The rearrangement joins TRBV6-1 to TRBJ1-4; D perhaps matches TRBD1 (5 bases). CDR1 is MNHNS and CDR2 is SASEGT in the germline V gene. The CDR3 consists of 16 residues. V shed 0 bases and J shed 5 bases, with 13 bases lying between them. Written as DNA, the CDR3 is TGTGCCAGCAGTGAAGCCCTCGGCAGGGCGAATGAAAAACTGTTTTTT. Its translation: CASSEALGRANEKLFF.

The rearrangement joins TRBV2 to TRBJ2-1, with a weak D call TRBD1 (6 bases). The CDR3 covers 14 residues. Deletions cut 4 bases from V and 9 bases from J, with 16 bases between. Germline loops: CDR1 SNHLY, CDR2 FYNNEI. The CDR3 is CASSVSAGVGEQFF. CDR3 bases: TGTGCCAGCAGTGTGTCGGCAGGGGTGGGTGAGCAGTTCTTC.

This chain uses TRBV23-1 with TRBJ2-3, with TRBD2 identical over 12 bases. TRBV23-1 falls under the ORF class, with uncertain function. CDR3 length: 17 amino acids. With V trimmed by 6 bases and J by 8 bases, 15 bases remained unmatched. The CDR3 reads CASSRAKTSGSRGTQYF. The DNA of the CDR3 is TGCGCCAGCAGCCGCGCAAAGACTAGCGGGAGCCGGGGTACGCAGTATTTT.